Below, 8 T cell receptor beta chains from the same sample are listed, as sequenced in a study of regulatory T cells in long-lasting Graves disease. Sequencing libraries for TCR beta were prepared with iRepertoire HTBI primers and Arm-PCR of CDR3 regions. TCRdb reprocessed the multiplex PCR reads with MiXCR, giving one entry per CDR3 protein. Here the sample spans 350,000 to 400,000 distinct CDR3 sequences, 15% to 19% being singletons. Time point denoted: newly diagnosed GD, antithyroid drugs for less than 3 months. PBMC-extracted RNA yielded the TCR library. This specimen consisted of peripheral blood mononuclear cells (PBMCs), obtained at new diagnosis, from a patient treated with antithyroid drugs. Receptors originate from a female donor with Graves disease.

This clonotype has ten or more counts. V usage is TRBV10-2 and J usage is TRBJ2-5; no reliable D call. The CDR3 sequence is 13 residues long. Per the germline V gene, CDR1 is WSHSY and CDR2 is SAAADI. V lost 2 bases and J 5 bases, leaving 9 bases between the germline ends. CDR3 in amino acids: CASSELVSETQYF. The CDR3 DNA is TGCGCCAGCAGTGAGCTGGTCTCGGAGACCCAGTACTTC.

In this sample, this clonotype turned up a few times. This sequence joins TRBV7-9 and TRBJ2-7, with D perhaps given as TRBD1 or TRBD2 (5 bases each). The CDR3 extends over 13 amino acids. With 1 base removed from V and 7 bases from J, the gap between germline ends came to 11 bases. The germline gives CDR1 SEHNR, CDR2 FQNEAQ (reference sequence). CDR3 nucleotide sequence: TGTGCCAGCAGCTTAGGGGGGATCGGGGAGCAGTACTTC. Protein: CASSLGGIGEQYF.

This clonotype was recorded at least ten times. This chain joins TRBV20-1 and TRBJ2-1; a weak D match, TRBD1 (5 bases). The CDR3 runs 16 residues. Per the germline V gene, CDR1 is DFQATT and CDR2 is SNEGSKA (reference sequence). V was clipped by 2 bases and J by 7 bases, with 21 bases between them. CDR3 protein: CSARLSRRALGNEQFF. For the CDR3, the DNA is TGCAGTGCTAGATTGTCTCGCAGGGCCCTTGGGAATGAGCAGTTCTTC.

The chain employs TRBV19 and TRBJ2-1; possible D gene TRBD1, 6 bases. The germline V gene has CDR1 LNHDA and CDR2 SQIVND (reference sequence). V shed 6 bases and J shed 5 bases, with 17 bases lying between them. This CDR3 spans 15 amino acids. The chain's CDR3 is CASSLGAGINNEQFF. The DNA for the CDR3 is TGTGCCAGTAGCCTGGGGGCAGGCATCAACAATGAGCAGTTCTTC. The whole variable domain, remainder taken from reference TRBV19 and TRBJ2-1, is DGGITQSPKYLFRKEGQNVTLSCEQNLNHDAMYWYRQDPGQGLRLIYYSQIVNDFQKGDIAEGYSVSREKKESFPLTVTSAQKNPTAFYLCASSLGAGINNEQFFGPGTRLTVL.

The chain carries TRBV3-1 and TRBJ1-3, with TRBD1 matching 7 bases. The germline V gene has CDR1 LGHDT and CDR2 YNNKEL (reference sequence). Trimming at V came to 4 bases and at J to 0 bases, leaving 6 bases not matched to a gene. The CDR3 contains 16 residues. The chain's CDR3 is CASSPSDRTSGNTIYF. The CDR3 coding sequence is TGTGCCAGCAGCCCTTCGGACAGGACCTCTGGAAACACCATATATTTT.

This clonotype was seen ten or more times. The V and J genes are TRBV19 and TRBJ2-5; D could derive from TRBD1 or TRBD2 (6 bases each). This CDR3 region has 16 residues. Between the trimmed V and J ends, which lost 6 bases and 2 bases, there was a span of 19 bases. Germline V gene lookup returns CDR1 LNHDA and CDR2 SQIVND (reference sequence). As DNA, the CDR3 is TGTGCCAGTAGCCTGGAGGGATGGGGGCGGCAAGAGACCCAGTACTTC. Its translation is CASSLEGWGRQETQYF.

This clonotype was detected ten times or more. The chain links TRBV28 to TRBJ1-1; no clear D gene. Germline lookup yields CDR1 MDHEN and CDR2 SYDVKM. The CDR3 consists of 14 residues. The V gene lost 3 bases and the J gene lost 4 bases, with 12 bases spanning the gap. The CDR3 coding sequence is TGTGCCAGCAGTTTTCCGGGGAGTGTCACTGAAGCTTTCTTT. It encodes CASSFPGSVTEAFF.

This clonotype has ten or more counts. The chain is built from TRBV7-3 and TRBJ2-5; the match to TRBD2 covers 7 bases. From germline, CDR1 is SGHTA and CDR2 FQGTGA. With V trimmed by 5 bases and J by 5 bases, 11 bases remained unmatched. CDR3 length: 15 amino acids. The CDR3 loop is CASSQAGRGSETQYF. The CDR3 region has the DNA TGTGCCAGCAGCCAAGCGGGGAGGGGCTCGGAGACCCAGTACTTC.